This T cell receptor (beta chain) was found in a study of blood T cells in healthy people across ages. Study-wide findings and caveats: It was the long-lived donors that had more naive CD4+ cells and higher diversity than aged donors.

Alongside a J-beta primer mix, a sample-barcoded 5' primer served in a second PCR lasting roughly 7 to 11 cycles. Every individual sample yielded 2.5 million or more paired-end reads (each containing CDR3). TCRdb independently ran MiXCR on the 5' RACE reads; one entry per CDR3 protein. The top ten clones hold roughly 24% of a sample with approximately 800,000 distinct CDR3 sequences, about 56% of them seen once. Concerning this clonotype itself: Its antigen remains unidentified.

The CDR3 contains 15 residues. The V and J ends lost 4 bases and 0 bases respectively, with 12 bases between them. Germline CDR1 is LGHDT and CDR2 is YNNKEL (reference sequence). The chain has TRBV3-1 and TRBJ2-5; D unclear. The sequencing sample was made of blood. The sequence derives from a man between 40 and 49 years old in good health. The CDR3 coding sequence is TGTGCCAGCAGCCGCACAATCGGGTACCAAGAGACCCAGTACTTC. It encodes CASSRTIGYQETQYF.